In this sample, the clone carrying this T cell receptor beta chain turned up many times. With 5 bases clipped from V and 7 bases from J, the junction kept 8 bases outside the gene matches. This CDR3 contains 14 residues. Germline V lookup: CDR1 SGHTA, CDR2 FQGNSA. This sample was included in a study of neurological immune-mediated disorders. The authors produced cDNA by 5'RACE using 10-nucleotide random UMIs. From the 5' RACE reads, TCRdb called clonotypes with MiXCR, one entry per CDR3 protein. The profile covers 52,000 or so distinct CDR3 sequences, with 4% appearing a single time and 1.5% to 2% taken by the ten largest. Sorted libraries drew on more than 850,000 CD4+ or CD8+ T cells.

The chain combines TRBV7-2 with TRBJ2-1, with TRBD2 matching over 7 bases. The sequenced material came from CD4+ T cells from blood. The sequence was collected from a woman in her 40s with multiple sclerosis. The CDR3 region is CASSGRVAGNEQFF. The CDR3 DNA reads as TGTGCCAGCAGCGGGCGGGTAGCGGGTAATGAGCAGTTCTTC.